This TCR beta chain comes out of a study of blood T cell repertoires in COVID-19. Study as a whole: Sites across the United States, Italy and Spain contributed samples from acute and convalescent COVID-19. The analysed material was cDNA or gDNA that came from T cells, B-cell-depleted T cells, or PBMCs.

Source study methods: Reference gene primers were amplified, and this amplification served to estimate nucleated cell counts. Libraries were prepared by immunoSEQ multiplex PCR; TCRdb keeps only in-frame clonotypes and omits some of them. V, J and clone size are taken as reported in that table, and D and trimming were inferred from the DNA itself. The sample has 180,000 or so clones; about 91% are singletons. The germline V gene has CDR1 KGHDR and CDR2 SFDVKD. There are 15 residues in the CDR3. V shed 4 bases and J 5 bases; nucleotides not matched to a gene: 6. The rearrangement joins TRBV24-1 to TRBJ2-7, with 11 bases that match TRBD2. Sequencing input: peripheral blood. This clonotype was obtained from a woman aged 30 to 39 with acute or convalescent COVID-19. The CDR3 coding sequence is TGTGCCACCAGTGACCCGACTAGCGGGATGGACGAGCAGTACTTC. Residues: CATSDPTSGMDEQYF.